These 32 T cell receptor beta chains came from one sample sequenced in a study of cytomegalovirus exposure and HLA in healthy donors. 13 Jbeta primers and 60 Vbeta primers were used for the PCR. The method was immunoSEQ multiplex PCR; TCRdb's version includes in-frame clones alone and lacks a portion of them. The repertoire holds some 100,000 clones, with about three quarters as singletons. Sequenced material: PBMCs. The origin of the receptors is a female donor in good health and CMV-seronegative.

J is TRBJ2-2 and V is TRBV2; D call uncertain. The V end was cut by 6 bases, the J end by 6 bases, with 14 bases between. The CDR3 has 14 amino acids. The germline V gene encodes CDR1 SNHLY and CDR2 FYNNEI. The CDR3 protein is CASRTNQVAGELFF. DNA of the CDR3: TGTGCCAGCAGAACCAACCAGGTAGCCGGGGAGCTGTTTTTT.

This clone came up once. The V and J genes are TRBV7-6 and TRBJ1-1; TRBD1 might be the D (5 bases). The ends were cut back, 0 bases at V and 0 bases at J, with 5 bases in the middle. The CDR3 has 14 residues. Per the germline V gene, CDR1 is SGHVS and CDR2 is FNYEAQ. The CDR3 coding sequence is TGTGCCAGCAGCTTAGCAGGGGTGAACACTGAAGCTTTCTTT. Translating it yields CASSLAGVNTEAFF. The full variable domain, with the rest looked up from reference TRBV7-6 and TRBJ1-1, is GAGVSQSPRYKVTKRGQDVALRCDPISGHVSLYWYRQALGQGPEFLTYFNYEAQQDKSGLPNDRFSAERPEGSISTLTIQRTEQRDSAMYRCASSLAGVNTEAFFGQGTRLTVV.

Here the CDR3 DNA reads TGTGCCAGCAGCTTGGATGTATCAGGGGGTGTCTCTAACTATGGCTACACCTTC. Amino acid sequence: CASSLDVSGGVSNYGYTF. The V gene is TRBV5-4, the J gene TRBJ1-2, with 7 positions matching TRBD1. Germline CDR1 and CDR2: SGHNT and YYREEE (reference sequence). V lost 0 bases, J lost 0 bases, and 11 bases stayed unmatched. This CDR3 is built from 18 residues.

This sequence joins TRBV25-1 and TRBJ2-3, with D possibly matching TRBD2 (5 bases). V lost 5 bases and J lost 5, with 17 bases in between. The CDR3 extends over 15 amino acids. Looked up from germline, CDR1 is MGHDK and CDR2 is SYGVNS. The CDR3 DNA reads TGTGCCAGCAGTAACGGGGTTCGCCCCAAAGATACGCAGTATTTT. Its translation is CASSNGVRPKDTQYF.

The genes are TRBV29-1 and TRBJ2-3; no clear D. Germline V CDR1 and CDR2: SQVTM, ANQGSEA. The ends were cut back, 3 bases at V and 0 bases at J, with 13 bases in the middle. This CDR3 has 15 residues. CDR3: CSVDARESSTDTQYF. DNA of the CDR3: TGCAGCGTTGATGCAAGAGAGTCTAGCACAGATACGCAGTATTTT.

The V gene is TRBV18, the J gene TRBJ1-1; no firm D call. CDR3 length equals 13 residues. Germline CDR1 is KGHSH and CDR2 is LQKENI. V shed 6 bases and J shed 2 bases, with 10 bases lying between them. In DNA, the CDR3 is TGTGCCAGCTCGGCCGGAGGAAACACTGAAGCTTTCTTT. As protein: CASSAGGNTEAFF. Full variable domain (remainder filled in from reference TRBV18 and TRBJ1-1): NAGVMQNPRHLVRRRGQEARLRCSPMKGHSHVYWYRQLPEEGLKFMVYLQKENIIDESGMPKERFSAEFPKEGPSILRIQQVVRGDSAAYFCASSAGGNTEAFFGQGTRLTVV.

The chain joins TRBV30 to TRBJ2-1; the D gene is possibly TRBD2 (5 bases). The CDR3 runs 15 residues. Trimming cost V 4 bases and J 7 bases, with 20 bases left between them. From germline, CDR1 is GTSNPN and CDR2 SVGIG (reference sequence). CDR3 in amino acids: CAWTFRRGRGNEQFF. The CDR3 DNA is TGTGCCTGGACTTTCCGGCGCGGACGAGGGAATGAGCAGTTCTTC.

The chain carries TRBV6-1 and TRBJ2-3, with a tentative D call TRBD2 (5 bases). Looked up from germline, CDR1 is MNHNS and CDR2 is SASEGT. Trimming took 4 bases from V and 6 from J, leaving 11 bases between them. The CDR3 spans 13 residues. The CDR3 loop is CASSGKRVDTQYF. The CDR3 coding sequence is TGTGCCAGCAGTGGGAAGAGGGTGGATACGCAGTATTTT.

This clone showed up just a few times. J is TRBJ2-7 and V is TRBV27; the D is unclear. The germline V gene encodes CDR1 MNHEY and CDR2 SMNVEV (reference sequence). V lost 0 bases and J lost 0, with 9 bases in between. The CDR3 has 15 residues. CDR3 nucleotide sequence: TGTGCCAGCAGTTTATCCCTGACTCTCTCCTACGAGCAGTACTTC. Translating gives CASSLSLTLSYEQYF.

This clone has more than one count but fewer than ten. The CDR3 DNA reads TGTGCCTGGAGTAAGCGGGTGGGGGGGACATCTGAAGCTTTCTTT. It codes for CAWSKRVGGTSEAFF. The V and J genes are TRBV30 and TRBJ1-1; D may be TRBD1 (6 bases). Trimming shortened V by 2 bases and J by 6 bases, and 19 bases separated the two germline ends. CDR3 length: 15 amino acids. Germline V CDR1 and CDR2: GTSNPN, SVGIG (reference sequence). Combining the CDR3 with reference TRBV30 and TRBJ1-1 gives the whole variable domain SQTIHQWPATLVQPVGSPLSLECTVEGTSNPNLYWYRQAAGRGLQLLFYSVGIGQISSEVPQNLSASRPQDRQFILSSKKLLLSDSGFYLCAWSKRVGGTSEAFFGQGTRLTVV.

The chain uses TRBV30 and TRBJ2-2; 7 positions agree with TRBD2. J was trimmed by 5 bases and V by 2 bases; bases with no gene match: 11. This CDR3 has 16 amino acids. Per the germline V gene, CDR1 is GTSNPN and CDR2 is SVGIG (reference sequence). The CDR3 reads CAWSRTGTTSTGELFF. For the CDR3, the DNA is TGTGCCTGGAGTCGTACCGGGACTACGAGTACCGGGGAGCTGTTTTTT.

This clone occurred once. The chain joins TRBV7-9 to TRBJ2-1; the match to TRBD2 covers 7 bases. The CDR3 contains 16 residues. Trimming removed 4 bases from V and 7 bases from J; junction bases left unmatched: 13. CDR1 SEHNR and CDR2 FQNEAQ come from the germline V gene (reference sequence). The CDR3 reads CASSSHGGVKANEQFF. In nucleotides, the CDR3 is TGTGCCAGCAGCTCCCATGGGGGGGTTAAGGCGAATGAGCAGTTCTTC.

This clone has a single count. V gene TRBV5-1 combines with J gene TRBJ2-5; weak D call: TRBD2 (7 bases). V lost 1 base, J lost 5 bases, and 12 bases lay in between. The CDR3 loop spans 14 amino acids. Germline V CDR1 and CDR2: SGHRS, YFSETQ. Here the CDR3 reads CASSLMGRGETQYF. In nucleotides, the CDR3 is TGCGCCAGCAGCTTGATGGGGAGGGGGGAGACCCAGTACTTC.

This chain uses TRBV2 with TRBJ2-7, with D hard to call. This CDR3 is 10 amino acids long. Germline CDR1 reads SNHLY; CDR2 reads FYNNEI. This CDR3 reads CASGGYEQYF. CDR3 DNA sequence: TGTGCTAGTGGTGGCTACGAGCAGTACTTC.

About this clone: Sequence at one end of the junction differs from germline and may be a read error. The sample carries other DNA sequences with the same CDR3. DNA for the CDR3: TGTGCCAGTAGTATAGGAGGCAACCAGCCCCAGCATTTT. Translating it yields CASSIGGNQPQHF. The rearrangement uses TRBV19 and TRBJ1-5; no firm D call. Germline CDR1 reads LNHDA; CDR2 reads SQIVND (reference sequence). This CDR3 has 13 amino acids.

The chain's CDR3 is CASSSPGLVVSYEQFF. The CDR3 coding sequence is TGTGCCAGCAGTTCTCCGGGACTAGTAGTTTCGTATGAGCAGTTCTTC. J is TRBJ2-1 and V is TRBV7-8; 8 bases fit TRBD2. The CDR3 is 16 residues long. V lost 6 bases and J lost 8; bases outside the gene matches: 15. The V gene's germline CDR1 is SGHVS and CDR2 FQNEAQ.

The table lists this clone with a few counts. V usage is TRBV5-6 and J usage is TRBJ1-1, with D unclear. Germline V CDR1 and CDR2: SGHDT, YYEEEE. V lost 1 base and J lost 0, with 10 bases in between. This CDR3 region has 15 residues. The CDR3 spells CASSLNPLMNTEAFF. CDR3 nucleotides: TGTGCCAGCAGCTTGAACCCACTAATGAACACTGAAGCTTTCTTT.

J is TRBJ2-7 and V is TRBV6-1, with 7 bases fitting TRBD2. The CDR3 runs to 15 residues. Trimming took 4 bases from V and 2 from J; bases not matched to a gene: 8. In germline, CDR1 is MNHNS, CDR2 SASEGT. The CDR3 DNA sequence: TGTGCCAGCAGTGGTAGGGAGGGTGGGGCCTACGAGCAGTACTTC. It yields the protein CASSGREGGAYEQYF.

The chain carries TRBV5-1 and TRBJ1-1; D gene uncertain. V was shortened by 4 bases and J by 2 bases, with 15 bases between the two germline ends. CDR3 length: 15 amino acids. From germline, CDR1 is SGHRS and CDR2 YFSETQ. CDR3 amino acids: CASSPGPSDNTEAFF. CDR3 DNA sequence: TGCGCCAGCAGCCCTGGTCCCTCAGATAACACTGAAGCTTTCTTT.

The CDR3 sequence: CASRPGRGTQYF. Here the CDR3 DNA reads TGTGCCAGCAGACCCGGGCGGGGGACCCAGTACTTC. The chain links TRBV6-5 to TRBJ2-5, with D possibly being TRBD2 (6 bases). Germline lookup yields CDR1 MNHEY and CDR2 SVGAGI. CDR3 size: 12 residues. Trimming removed 6 bases from V and 7 bases from J, with 12 bases in between.

This sequence joins TRBV30 and TRBJ1-3; D not certain. The V end lost 4 bases, the J end lost 0 bases, and 4 bases lay between the germline ends. The CDR3 sequence is 12 residues long. Germline CDR1 is GTSNPN and CDR2 is SVGIG (reference sequence). CDR3 region: CAWMRSGNTIYF. CDR3 sequence (DNA): TGTGCCTGGATGCGCTCTGGAAACACCATATATTTT.

The rearrangement links TRBV14 to TRBJ2-7; D is possibly TRBD2 (6 bases). V shed 5 bases and J shed 5 bases, with 19 bases lying between them. The CDR3 covers 15 residues. CDR1 and CDR2 (germline): SGHDN, FVKESK. CDR3 residues: CASSFGGTGRDEQYF. The CDR3 bases are TGTGCCAGCAGCTTCGGGGGAACAGGAAGGGACGAGCAGTACTTC. Full variable domain (outside the CDR3, taken from reference TRBV14 and TRBJ2-7): EAGVTQFPSHSVIEKGQTVTLRCDPISGHDNLYWYRRVMGKEIKFLLHFVKESKQDESGMPNNRFLAERTGGTYSTLKVQPAELEDSGVYFCASSFGGTGRDEQYFGPGTRLTVT.

The chain links TRBV7-9 to TRBJ2-1; D is perhaps TRBD2 (5 bases). V lost 5 bases to trimming and J lost 7 bases, with 21 bases between them. This CDR3 has 16 residues. Germline V gene data show CDR1 as SEHNR and CDR2 as FQNEAQ (reference sequence). CDR3 bases: TGTGCCAGCAGCCCAGCCCATAGCGAAGCACAGAATGAGCAGTTCTTC. Protein: CASSPAHSEAQNEQFF.

A few counts support this clone. The CDR3 sequence is CAITAGMNTEAFF. DNA of the CDR3: TGTGCCATCACGGCAGGAATGAACACTGAAGCTTTCTTT. This sequence joins TRBV10-3 and TRBJ1-1; D is uncertain. The CDR3 is 13 amino acids. Trimming left V 7 bases short and J 0 bases short, with 9 bases between. Germline V gene data show CDR1 as ENHRY and CDR2 as SYGVKD.

The chain uses TRBV6-6 and TRBJ2-4; tentative D call: TRBD2 (5 bases). The CDR3 is 11 residues long. Germline CDR1 reads MNHNY; CDR2 reads SVGAGI (reference sequence). V was pared by 4 bases and J by 8 bases, with 6 bases between. Written as DNA, the CDR3 is TGTGCCAGCAGTTCGAGGGACATTCAGTACTTC. This translates into CASSSRDIQYF.

The chain combines TRBV6-6 with TRBJ2-2, with D unresolved. The CDR3 is 11 residues long. Germline loops: CDR1 MNHNY, CDR2 SVGAGI (reference sequence). V was cut by 7 bases and J by 6 bases, with 6 bases left in between. CDR3 sequence reads: CASILAGELFF. For the CDR3, the DNA is TGTGCCAGCATTTTAGCCGGGGAGCTGTTTTTT.

The rearrangement uses TRBV5-6 and TRBJ2-7; 7 nucleotides line up with TRBD1. The V gene end was trimmed by 3 bases and the J gene end by 3 bases; junction bases not matched to a gene: 12. Per germline, CDR1 SGHDT and CDR2 YYEEEE. The CDR3 has 16 residues. The DNA of the CDR3 is TGTGCCAGCAGCTCAGGACCCGGACAGGTCTTCTACGAGCAGTACTTC. This encodes CASSSGPGQVFYEQYF.

The chain is built from TRBV7-9 and TRBJ2-2, with TRBD1 identical over 8 bases. The CDR3 covers 14 residues. With 5 bases clipped from V and 6 bases from J, the junction kept 5 bases outside the gene matches. From germline, CDR1 is SEHNR and CDR2 FQNEAQ (reference sequence). CDR3 sequence (DNA): TGTGCCAGCAGCCGACAGGGGTCCTCCGGGGAGCTGTTTTTT. Residues: CASSRQGSSGELFF.

The chain joins TRBV6-1 to TRBJ2-7; tentative D call: TRBD1 (6 bases). Trimming took off 0 bases at V and 2 bases at J, with 14 bases between the two ends. CDR1 is MNHNS and CDR2 is SASEGT in the germline V gene. This CDR3 contains 16 residues. The CDR3 coding sequence is TGTGCCAGCAGTGAAGCCTCCCAGGGGAAAACCTACGAGCAGTACTTC. Amino acids: CASSEASQGKTYEQYF.

The rearrangement links TRBV5-6 to TRBJ2-2, with D possibly matching TRBD2 (6 bases). CDR1 is SGHDT and CDR2 is YYEEEE in the germline V gene. The CDR3 is 15 residues long. V shed 3 bases and J shed 5 bases, with 14 bases lying between them. CDR3 residues: CASSSGWRVTGELFF. The CDR3 DNA sequence: TGTGCCAGCAGCTCAGGGTGGAGGGTAACCGGGGAGCTGTTTTTT.

This chain uses TRBV5-4 with TRBJ2-7; weak D call: TRBD1 (5 bases). Germline CDR1 reads SGHNT; CDR2 reads YYREEE (reference sequence). This CDR3 region has 16 residues. Between the trimmed V and J ends, which lost 3 bases and 2 bases, there was a span of 18 bases. The CDR3 coding sequence is TGTGCCAGCAGCTCACGACAGCAGCCGAGTGCCTACGAGCAGTACTTC. Residues: CASSSRQQPSAYEQYF.

The chain employs TRBV6-5 and TRBJ2-7; no clear D. The CDR3 sequence is 15 residues long. V shed 0 bases and J shed 7 bases, with 16 bases lying between them. Germline V gene sequence: CDR1 MNHEY, CDR2 SVGAGI. The CDR3 DNA reads TGTGCCAGCAGTTACTCGAGTAACAGAGCCGAGGAGCAGTACTTC. Translated: CASSYSSNRAEEQYF.